This TCR beta chain comes out of a study of T cells in Graves' hyperthyroidism and ophthalmopathy. Points from the study as a whole: Median prediction lead before ophthalmopathy onset was around 6.9 months with the model.

Diagnosis relied on clinical symptoms, serum thyroxine and TRAb, thyroid ultrasound and orbital computed tomography. CDR3 length: 16 amino acids. Between the trimmed V and J ends, which lost 5 bases and 0 bases, there was a span of 13 bases. CDR1 SGHAT and CDR2 FQNNGV come from the germline V gene. Using RNA transcripts as the source, TCR beta CDR3 regions were amplified. RT-PCR in the first round (using the HTBI primer set) targeted the TCR CDR3. One entry per CDR3 protein results from TCRdb running MiXCR on the multiplex PCR reads. The sample records approximately 600,000 distinct CDR3 sequences, around 14% being singletons. This clonotype was seen at least ten times. The antigen is undetermined.

The specimen was blood. The rearrangement uses TRBV11-2 and TRBJ1-4; possible D gene TRBD1, 6 bases. The receptor was derived from a woman aged 18 to 35 with Graves' ophthalmopathy. As DNA, the CDR3 is TGTGCCAGCAGCACCGGGACATTTCCAACTAATGAAAAACTGTTTTTT. Protein sequence: CASSTGTFPTNEKLFF.